The 17 T cell receptor beta chains in this list originate from one sample, sequenced in a study of beta chain features in type 1 diabetes. The investigators reverse transcribed all of the isolated RNA, so they sequenced expressed TCRB transcripts. Clones were read by immunoSEQ multiplex PCR, and TCRdb kept only the in-frame ones, dropping some. The table records approximately 300,000 clones, 9.5% to 11% of them present only once. Sequencing was performed on naive CD4+ T cells from blood. The origin of the receptors is a woman in her thirties in good health.

CDR3 sequence reads: CASSAELGQLNTEAFF. In nucleotides, the CDR3 is TGTGCCAGCAGCGCGGAACTGGGACAGCTGAACACTGAAGCTTTCTTT. The chain employs TRBV7-3 and TRBJ1-1; 7 bases are shared with TRBD1. Germline V gene data show CDR1 as SGHTA and CDR2 as FQGTGA. The CDR3 has 16 amino acids. Trimming at V came to 5 bases and at J to 0 bases, leaving 9 bases not matched to a gene.

This clone was counted at least ten times. This chain connects TRBV30 to TRBJ2-1, with D possibly matching TRBD1 (6 bases). Germline V gene data show CDR1 as GTSNPN and CDR2 as SVGIG (reference sequence). CDR3 size: 11 residues. V gave up 1 base and J gave up 11 bases, with 9 bases separating them. CDR3 loop: CAWSDRVKQFF. DNA for the CDR3: TGTGCCTGGAGTGACAGGGTGAAGCAGTTCTTC.

V usage is TRBV1 and J usage is TRBJ2-1; the D call of TRBD1 is as the table states it, not checked on the DNA. TRBV1 counts as a pseudogene. The CDR3 is 17 amino acids. The chain's CDR3 is CTSSQDGFDGQLNEQFF. DNA for the CDR3: TGCACCAGCAGCCAAGATGGATTTGATGGGCAGCTCAATGAGCAGTTCTTC.

This clone was picked up a small number of times. As DNA, the CDR3 is TGTGCCAGTAGTATGGAGCAGGGGTTTGGGGCCAACGTCCTGACTTTC. Its protein is CASSMEQGFGANVLTF. The chain recombines TRBV19 with TRBJ2-6; D perhaps matches TRBD1 (6 bases). V lost 3 bases and J 3 bases, leaving 12 bases between the germline ends. The CDR3 is 16 amino acids. From germline, CDR1 is LNHDA and CDR2 SQIVND (reference sequence).

This clone has a handful of counts. The chain uses TRBV29-1 and TRBJ2-5; 7 bases are shared with TRBD2. Germline V lookup: CDR1 SQVTM, CDR2 ANQGSEA. The length of the CDR3 is 13 residues. Trimming took 4 bases from V and 5 from J; bases not matched to a gene: 7. Here the CDR3 DNA reads TGCAGCGTTGTTGCGGGGGTAGGGGAGACCCAGTACTTC. It yields the protein CSVVAGVGETQYF.

This sequence joins TRBV28 and TRBJ2-7; D perhaps matches TRBD2 (6 bases). V was shortened by 6 bases and J by 0 bases, with 15 bases between the two germline ends. CDR3 length equals 15 residues. In germline, CDR1 is MDHEN, CDR2 SYDVKM. This CDR3 reads CASRYTSLSSYEQYF. The CDR3 bases are TGTGCCAGCAGGTATACTAGCCTAAGCTCCTACGAGCAGTACTTC.

The V gene is TRBV6-5, the J gene TRBJ2-1; 9 bases agree with TRBD1. The V gene end was trimmed by 4 bases and the J gene end by 4 bases; junction bases not matched to a gene: 8. The CDR3 length is 16 residues. CDR1 and CDR2 (germline): MNHEY, SVGAGI. The CDR3 nucleotides are TGTGCCAGCAGTTTACAGGGGGCTTCCCCATACAATGAGCAGTTCTTC. Translation: CASSLQGASPYNEQFF.

The rearrangement uses TRBV7-9 and TRBJ2-3, with D maybe TRBD1 (5 bases). The CDR3 length is 19 residues. The germline CDR1 and CDR2 sequences are SEHNR and FQNEAQ (reference sequence). The ends were cut back, 3 bases at V and 0 bases at J, with 22 bases in the middle. CDR3: CASSFFRVVVPASTDTQYF. CDR3 DNA sequence: TGTGCCAGCAGCTTTTTCAGGGTGGTGGTTCCGGCTAGCACAGATACGCAGTATTTT.

This clone showed up just a few times. The chain uses TRBV5-1 and TRBJ2-5; TRBD1 agrees at 12 bases. CDR1 and CDR2 (germline): SGHRS, YFSETQ. The length of the CDR3 is 15 residues. V was clipped by 4 bases and J by 10 bases; unmatched bases: 11. The CDR3 nucleotides read TGCGCCAGCAGCACAACCGGGACAGGGGGCAGGGTCCAGTACTTC. The encoded protein is CASSTTGTGGRVQYF.

A few counts support this clone. The rearrangement uses TRBV29-1 and TRBJ2-7; D possibly corresponds to TRBD1 (6 bases). The V and J ends lost 4 bases and 4 bases respectively, with 38 bases between them. The V gene's germline CDR1 is SQVTM and CDR2 ANQGSEA. CDR3 size: 21 residues. The CDR3 sequence is CSVVRKRGPGQGPRRIYEQYF. The CDR3 DNA follows: TGCAGCGTTGTTAGAAAGAGGGGACCGGGACAAGGTCCCCGTCGGATATACGAGCAGTACTTC.

This clone occurred a few times. The chain combines TRBV5-4 with TRBJ2-7, with D maybe TRBD2 (6 bases). V lost 3 bases and J lost 7, with 17 bases in between. The CDR3 length is 14 residues. CDR1 SGHNT and CDR2 YYREEE come from the germline V gene (reference sequence). DNA for the CDR3: TGTGCCAGCAGCTCACAGGCGGGGTTGGGTGAGCAGTACTTC. Its protein product is CASSSQAGLGEQYF. Variable domain in full (rest from reference TRBV5-4 and TRBJ2-7): ETGVTQSPTHLIKTRGQQVTLRCSSQSGHNTVSWYQQALGQGPQFIFQYYREEENGRGNFPPRFSGLQFPNYSSELNVNALELDDSALYLCASSSQAGLGEQYFGPGTRLTVT.

The CDR3 here is CASSLRPGLLTDTQYF. The CDR3 region has the DNA TGTGCCAGCAGCTTAAGACCGGGACTGCTAACAGATACGCAGTATTTT. V and J are TRBV11-2 and TRBJ2-3; D is possibly TRBD2 (6 bases). This CDR3 comprises 16 residues. Trimming removed 2 bases at V and 3 bases at J, with 15 bases between. Germline values: CDR1 SGHAT, CDR2 FQNNGV.

Only a few counts were recorded for this clone. This chain connects TRBV10-3 to TRBJ1-1, with D maybe TRBD1 (6 bases). The CDR3 consists of 14 residues. With 3 bases removed from V and 1 base from J, the gap between germline ends came to 9 bases. Germline loops: CDR1 ENHRY, CDR2 SYGVKD. The CDR3 nucleotides are TGTGCCATCAGTGACTTGGGGGCGAACACTGAAGCTTTCTTT. Encoded protein: CAISDLGANTEAFF.

The chain is built from TRBV4-3 and TRBJ2-7; the D gene is possibly TRBD2 (5 bases). The CDR3 has 16 residues. V was cut by 0 bases and J by 0 bases, with 12 bases left in between. Germline V lookup: CDR1 LGHNA, CDR2 YSLEER. The CDR3 is CASSQDRVRASYEQYF. CDR3 nucleotide sequence: TGCGCCAGCAGCCAAGATAGGGTGCGGGCCTCCTACGAGCAGTACTTC.

This clone was recorded a few times. The chain links TRBV19 to TRBJ2-3; 14 nucleotides agree with TRBD2. This CDR3 has 16 amino acids. Germline-derived CDR1 and CDR2 are LNHDA and SQIVND (reference sequence). After removal of 9 bases from V and 5 bases from J, the junction contained 10 bases not matched to a gene. Here the CDR3 reads CARPGTSGREEDTQYF. As DNA, the CDR3 is TGTGCCAGACCGGGGACTAGCGGGAGAGAGGAAGATACGCAGTATTTT.

This clone was observed a handful of times. V usage is TRBV25-1 and J usage is TRBJ1-1, with 7 bases that match TRBD1. The CDR3 has 15 amino acids. V lost 4 bases to trimming and J lost 1 base; unmatched junction nucleotides: 6. From germline, CDR1 is MGHDK and CDR2 SYGVNS. The CDR3 loop reads CASSGRQGSNTEAFF. CDR3 bases: TGTGCCAGCAGTGGCCGACAGGGTTCGAACACTGAAGCTTTCTTT.

This chain links TRBV7-2 with TRBJ2-6; D perhaps matches TRBD2 (6 bases). V was shortened by 2 bases and J by 0 bases, with 14 bases between the two germline ends. The CDR3 contains 18 residues. Germline assignment: CDR1 SGHTA and CDR2 FQGNSA. CDR3 sequence: CASSLRQRANSGANVLTF. The CDR3 DNA follows: TGTGCCAGCAGCTTACGACAGCGGGCGAACTCTGGGGCCAACGTCCTGACTTTC.